The rows below give T cell receptor beta chains drawn from one sample of a study of shared clonotypes between healthy human individuals. Some clones are missing from TCRdb's copy, which holds only in-frame ones; the method was immunoSEQ multiplex PCR. The sample carries 2 million to 2.5 million clones, approximately 90% recorded once. Input material: naive CD4+ T cells from PBMCs. The receptors were sampled from a man between 18 and 29 years old in good health. Some clones in this sample may be carry-over from other donors' samples. CDR3s leave out the opening cysteine and the closing phenylalanine or tryptophan. Each record gives: V gene, J gene, clone size, CDR3 protein. Size is omitted from some rows. Given values are once, few, many or a class for expanded clones.

V: TRBV7-9; J: TRBJ1-1; size: .; CDR3: ASSAGNSG
V: TRBV9; J: TRBJ2-5; size: .; CDR3: ASSVELGSETQY
V: TRBV19; J: TRBJ2-1; size: .; CDR3: ASSIVKGGRGNEQF
V: TRBV29-1; J: TRBJ2-5; size: .; CDR3: SVGPSGQSQETQY
V: TRBV18; J: TRBJ2-1; size: .; CDR3: ASSPQQIYNEQF
V: TRBV15; J: TRBJ2-2; size: .; CDR3: ATSPSGRQELF
V: TRBV11-2; J: TRBJ2-2; size: .; CDR3: ASSSSSEVF
V: TRBV4-2; J: TRBJ2-2; size: few; CDR3: ASRASGPGELF
V: TRBV5-1; J: TRBJ1-1; size: .; CDR3: ASSLVPLEGKHKGRRTEAF
V: TRBV27; J: TRBJ2-3; size: .; CDR3: ASSLFREGGPDTQY
V: TRBV5-1; J: TRBJ1-3; size: .; CDR3: ASSLVGLYSGNTIY
V: TRBV7-2; J: TRBJ2-2; size: .; CDR3: ASSQRSGELF